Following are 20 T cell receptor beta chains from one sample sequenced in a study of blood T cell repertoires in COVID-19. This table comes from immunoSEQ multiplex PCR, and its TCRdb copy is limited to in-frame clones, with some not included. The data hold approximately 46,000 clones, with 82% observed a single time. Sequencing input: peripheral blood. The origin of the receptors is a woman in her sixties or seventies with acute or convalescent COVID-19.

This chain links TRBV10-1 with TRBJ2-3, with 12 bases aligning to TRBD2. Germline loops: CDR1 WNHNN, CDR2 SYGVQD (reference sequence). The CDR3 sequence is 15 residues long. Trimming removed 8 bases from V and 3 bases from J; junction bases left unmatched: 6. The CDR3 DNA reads TGCGCCAGCGGCGACGGGACTAGCGGGACAGATACGCAGTATTTT. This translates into CASGDGTSGTDTQYF.

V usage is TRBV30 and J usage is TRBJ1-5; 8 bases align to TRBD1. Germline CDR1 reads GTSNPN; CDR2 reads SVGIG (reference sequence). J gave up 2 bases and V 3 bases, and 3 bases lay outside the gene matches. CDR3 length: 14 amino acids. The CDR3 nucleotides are TGTGCCTGGAGCGCAGGGGGCGGCAATCAGCCCCAGCATTTT. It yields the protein CAWSAGGGNQPQHF. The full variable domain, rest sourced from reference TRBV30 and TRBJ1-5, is SQTIHQWPATLVQPVGSPLSLECTVEGTSNPNLYWYRQAAGRGLQLLFYSVGIGQISSEVPQNLSASRPQDRQFILSSKKLLLSDSGFYLCAWSAGGGNQPQHFGDGTRLSIL.

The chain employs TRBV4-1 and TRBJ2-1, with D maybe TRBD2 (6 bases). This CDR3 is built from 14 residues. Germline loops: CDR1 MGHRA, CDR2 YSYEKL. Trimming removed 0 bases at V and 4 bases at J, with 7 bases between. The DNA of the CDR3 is TGCGCCAGCAGCCAAGATCGGGGGTACAATGAGCAGTTCTTC. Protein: CASSQDRGYNEQFF.

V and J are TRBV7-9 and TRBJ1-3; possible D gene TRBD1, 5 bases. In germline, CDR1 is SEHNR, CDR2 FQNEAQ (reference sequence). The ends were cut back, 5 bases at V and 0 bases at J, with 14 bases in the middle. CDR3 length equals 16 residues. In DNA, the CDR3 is TGTGCCAGCAGCCCCAGACAGCTCCCCTCTGGAAACACCATATATTTT. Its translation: CASSPRQLPSGNTIYF. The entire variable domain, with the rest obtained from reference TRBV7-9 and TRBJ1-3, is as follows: DTGVSQNPRHKITKRGQNVTFRCDPISEHNRLYWYRQTLGQGPEFLTYFQNEAQLEKSRLLSDRFSAERPKGSFSTLEIQRTEQGDSAMYLCASSPRQLPSGNTIYFGEGSWLTVV.

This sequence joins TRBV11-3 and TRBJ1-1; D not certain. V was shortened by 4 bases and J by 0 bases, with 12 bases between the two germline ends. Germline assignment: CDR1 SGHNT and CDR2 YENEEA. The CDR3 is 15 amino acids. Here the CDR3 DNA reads TGTGCCAGCAGCTCAGCCGCGGGGTTGAACACTGAAGCTTTCTTT. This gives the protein CASSSAAGLNTEAFF.

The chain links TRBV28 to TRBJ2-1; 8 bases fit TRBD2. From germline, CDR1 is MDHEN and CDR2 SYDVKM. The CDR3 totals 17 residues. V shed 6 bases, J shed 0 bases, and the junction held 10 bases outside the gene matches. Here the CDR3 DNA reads TGTGCCAGCAGGATCCCGGGGGGGTTAAGCTCCTACAATGAGCAGTTCTTC. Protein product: CASRIPGGLSSYNEQFF.

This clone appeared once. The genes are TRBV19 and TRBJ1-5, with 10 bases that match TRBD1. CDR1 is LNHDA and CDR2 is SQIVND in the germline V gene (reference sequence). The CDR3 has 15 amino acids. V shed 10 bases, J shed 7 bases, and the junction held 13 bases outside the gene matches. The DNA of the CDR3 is TGTGCCACCGCACCCCGGACAGGGGGGTTGCAGCCCCAGCATTTT. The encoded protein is CATAPRTGGLQPQHF.

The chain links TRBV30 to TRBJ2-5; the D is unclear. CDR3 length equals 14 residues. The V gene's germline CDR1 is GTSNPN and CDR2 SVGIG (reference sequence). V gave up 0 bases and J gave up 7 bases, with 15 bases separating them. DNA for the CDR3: TGTGCCTGGAGTGTAGCCAGGTCCCTCCGGACCCAGTACTTC. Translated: CAWSVARSLRTQYF.

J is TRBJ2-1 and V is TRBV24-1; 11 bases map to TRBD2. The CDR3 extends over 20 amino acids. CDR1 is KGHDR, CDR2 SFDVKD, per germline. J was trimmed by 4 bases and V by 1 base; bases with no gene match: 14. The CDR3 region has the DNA TGTGCCACCAGTGATTTAAAGGAGAGTCCGGGACTAGCGGCATACAATGAGCAGTTCTTC. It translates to CATSDLKESPGLAAYNEQFF.

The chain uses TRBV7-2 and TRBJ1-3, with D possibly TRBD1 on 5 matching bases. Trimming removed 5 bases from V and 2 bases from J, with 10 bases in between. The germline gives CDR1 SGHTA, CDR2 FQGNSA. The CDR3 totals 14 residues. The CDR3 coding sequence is TGTGCCAGCAGCCGGGGGGGGGCTGGAAACACCATATATTTT. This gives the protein CASSRGGAGNTIYF.

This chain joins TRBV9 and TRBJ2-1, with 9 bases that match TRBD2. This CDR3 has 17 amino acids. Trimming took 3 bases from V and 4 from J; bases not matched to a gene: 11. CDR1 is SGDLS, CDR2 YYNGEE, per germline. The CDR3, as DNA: TGTGCCAGCAGCGGACTCGGACTAGCGCAGTTTTACAATGAGCAGTTCTTC. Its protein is CASSGLGLAQFYNEQFF. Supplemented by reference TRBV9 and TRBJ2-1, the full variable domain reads DSGVTQTPKHLITATGQRVTLRCSPRSGDLSVYWYQQSLDQGLQFLIQYYNGEERAKGNILERFSAQQFPDLHSELNLSSLELGDSALYFCASSGLGLAQFYNEQFFGPGTRLTVL.

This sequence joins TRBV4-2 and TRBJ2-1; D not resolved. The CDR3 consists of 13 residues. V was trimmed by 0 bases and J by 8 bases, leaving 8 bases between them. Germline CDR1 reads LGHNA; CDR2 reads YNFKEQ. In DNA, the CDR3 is TGTGCCAGCAGCCAAGATGGCCGTGATGAGCAGTTCTTC. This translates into CASSQDGRDEQFF.

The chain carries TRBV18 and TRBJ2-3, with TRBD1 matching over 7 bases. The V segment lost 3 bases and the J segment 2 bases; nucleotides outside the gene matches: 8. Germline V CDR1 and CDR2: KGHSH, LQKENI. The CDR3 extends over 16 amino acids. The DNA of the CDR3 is TGTGCCAGCTCACCGGATCAGACAGGGATCACAGATACGCAGTATTTT. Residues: CASSPDQTGITDTQYF.

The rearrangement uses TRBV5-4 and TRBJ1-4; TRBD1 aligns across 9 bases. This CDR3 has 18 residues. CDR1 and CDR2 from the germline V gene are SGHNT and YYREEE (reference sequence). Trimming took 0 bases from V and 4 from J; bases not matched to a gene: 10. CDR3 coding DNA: TGTGCCAGCAGCTTGGAGGTAGGACAGGGACAGGGTAATGAAAAACTGTTTTTT. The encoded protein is CASSLEVGQGQGNEKLFF.

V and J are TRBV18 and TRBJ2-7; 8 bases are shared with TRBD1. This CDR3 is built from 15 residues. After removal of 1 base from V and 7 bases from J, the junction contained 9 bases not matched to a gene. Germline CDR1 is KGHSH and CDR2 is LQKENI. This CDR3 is CASSPLGQGNQEQYF. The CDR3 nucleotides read TGTGCCAGCTCACCACTCGGACAGGGTAATCAAGAGCAGTACTTC.

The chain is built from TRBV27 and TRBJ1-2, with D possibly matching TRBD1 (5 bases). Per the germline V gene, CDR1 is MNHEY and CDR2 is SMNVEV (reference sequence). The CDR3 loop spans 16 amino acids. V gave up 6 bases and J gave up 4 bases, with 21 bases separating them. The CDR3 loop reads CASSSYTDRGAYGYTF. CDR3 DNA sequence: TGTGCCAGCAGCTCTTATACAGACAGAGGCGCCTATGGCTACACCTTC.

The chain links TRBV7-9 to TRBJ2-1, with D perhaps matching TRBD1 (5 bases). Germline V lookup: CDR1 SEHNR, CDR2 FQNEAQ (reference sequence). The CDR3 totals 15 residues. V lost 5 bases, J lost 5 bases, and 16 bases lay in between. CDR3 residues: CASSRQGGSDNEQFF. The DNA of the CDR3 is TGTGCCAGCAGCCGGCAGGGTGGGTCGGACAATGAGCAGTTCTTC. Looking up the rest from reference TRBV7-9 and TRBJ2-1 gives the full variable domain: DTGVSQNPRHKITKRGQNVTFRCDPISEHNRLYWYRQTLGQGPEFLTYFQNEAQLEKSRLLSDRFSAERPKGSFSTLEIQRTEQGDSAMYLCASSRQGGSDNEQFFGPGTRLTVL.

The CDR3 sequence: CASSQESGEGARRTGELFF. CDR3 nucleotides: TGTGCCAGCAGCCAAGAGTCCGGTGAGGGGGCGCGAAGAACCGGGGAGCTGTTTTTT. The chain combines TRBV4-2 with TRBJ2-2, with 7 bases aligning to TRBD1. This CDR3 spans 19 amino acids. After removal of 0 bases from V and 5 bases from J, the junction contained 15 bases not matched to a gene. The germline gives CDR1 LGHNA, CDR2 YNFKEQ.

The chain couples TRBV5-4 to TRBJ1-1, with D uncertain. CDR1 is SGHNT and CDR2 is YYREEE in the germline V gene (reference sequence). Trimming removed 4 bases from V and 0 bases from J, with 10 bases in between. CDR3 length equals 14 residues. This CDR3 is CASSLLKLNTEAFF. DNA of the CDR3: TGTGCCAGCAGCCTTCTCAAGCTGAACACTGAAGCTTTCTTT.

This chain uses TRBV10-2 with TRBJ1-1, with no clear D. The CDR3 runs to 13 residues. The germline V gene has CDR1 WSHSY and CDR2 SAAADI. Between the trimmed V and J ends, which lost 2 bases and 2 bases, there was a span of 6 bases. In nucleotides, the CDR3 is TGCGCCAGCAGTGAGGAGGTAAACACTGAAGCTTTCTTT. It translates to CASSEEVNTEAFF.